This record concerns one T cell receptor beta chain sequence. The protocol was immunoSEQ multiplex PCR, while the TCRdb copy is restricted to in-frame clones and leaves out a portion. Altogether some 380,000 clones are present, 90% being singletons, with the ten largest covering around 6.3%. This CDR3 has 14 amino acids. Germline-derived CDR1 and CDR2 are SGHTA and FQGNSA. Trimming removed 2 bases at V and 3 bases at J, with 10 bases between. This record comes from a study of blood T cell repertoires in COVID-19. The chain carries TRBV7-2 and TRBJ1-1; the D gene is possibly TRBD1 (5 bases). The sequencing input was peripheral blood. The sequence was collected from a man between 18 and 35 years old with active or convalescent COVID-19. The DNA for the CDR3 is TGTGCCAGCAGCTTATGGGGGGTGGACACTGAAGCTTTCTTT. Translated, it gives CASSLWGVDTEAFF.